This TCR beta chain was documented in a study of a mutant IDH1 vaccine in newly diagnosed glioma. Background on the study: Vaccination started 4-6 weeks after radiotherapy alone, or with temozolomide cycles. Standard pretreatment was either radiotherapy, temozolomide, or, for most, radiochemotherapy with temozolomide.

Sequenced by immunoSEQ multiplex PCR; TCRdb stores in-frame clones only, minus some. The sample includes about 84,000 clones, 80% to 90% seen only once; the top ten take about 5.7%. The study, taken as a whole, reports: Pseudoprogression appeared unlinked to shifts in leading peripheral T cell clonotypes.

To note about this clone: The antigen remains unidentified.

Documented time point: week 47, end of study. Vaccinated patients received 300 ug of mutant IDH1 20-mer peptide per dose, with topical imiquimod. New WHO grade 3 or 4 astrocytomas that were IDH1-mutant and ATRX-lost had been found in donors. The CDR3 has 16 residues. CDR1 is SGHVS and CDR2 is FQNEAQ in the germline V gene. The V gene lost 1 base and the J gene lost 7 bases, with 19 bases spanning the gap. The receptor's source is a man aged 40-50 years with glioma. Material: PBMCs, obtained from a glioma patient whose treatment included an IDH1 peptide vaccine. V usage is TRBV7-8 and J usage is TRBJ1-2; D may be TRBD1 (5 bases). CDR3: CASSLVGVGEDGGYTF. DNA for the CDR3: TGTGCCAGCAGCTTAGTAGGGGTTGGGGAGGATGGTGGCTACACCTTC.